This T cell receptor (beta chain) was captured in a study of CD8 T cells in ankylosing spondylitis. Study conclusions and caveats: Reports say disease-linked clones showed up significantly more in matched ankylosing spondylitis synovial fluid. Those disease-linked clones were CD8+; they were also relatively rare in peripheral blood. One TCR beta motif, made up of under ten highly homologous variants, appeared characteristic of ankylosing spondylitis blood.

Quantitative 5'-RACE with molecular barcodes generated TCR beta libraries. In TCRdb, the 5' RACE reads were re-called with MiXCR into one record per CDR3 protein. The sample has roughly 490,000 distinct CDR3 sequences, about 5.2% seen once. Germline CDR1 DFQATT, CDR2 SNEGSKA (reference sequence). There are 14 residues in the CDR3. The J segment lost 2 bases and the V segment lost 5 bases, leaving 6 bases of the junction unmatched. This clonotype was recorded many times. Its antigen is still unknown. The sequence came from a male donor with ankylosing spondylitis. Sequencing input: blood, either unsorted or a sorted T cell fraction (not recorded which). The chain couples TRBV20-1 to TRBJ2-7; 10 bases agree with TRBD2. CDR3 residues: CSAAVAGGTYEQYF. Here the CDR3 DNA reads TGCAGTGCTGCCGTAGCGGGGGGTACCTACGAGCAGTACTTC.